This TCR beta chain was recorded in a study of identical twins. The CDR3 is 16 amino acids. Germline values: CDR1 SGHDN, CDR2 FVKESK. V gave up 3 bases and J gave up 7 bases; unmatched junction bases: 9. MiXCR, run by TCRdb on the 5' RACE reads, gives a single entry per CDR3 protein. The sample includes around 1.7 million distinct CDR3 sequences, about 32% of them seen just once. The receptor comes from a newborn girl in good health. The J gene is TRBJ1-4, the V gene TRBV14; TRBD1 matches at 9 bases. The material sequenced was cord blood. The CDR3 DNA reads as TGTGCCAGCAGCCACGACATAGGGACAGGGTTTGAAAAACTGTTTTTT. This encodes CASSHDIGTGFEKLFF.